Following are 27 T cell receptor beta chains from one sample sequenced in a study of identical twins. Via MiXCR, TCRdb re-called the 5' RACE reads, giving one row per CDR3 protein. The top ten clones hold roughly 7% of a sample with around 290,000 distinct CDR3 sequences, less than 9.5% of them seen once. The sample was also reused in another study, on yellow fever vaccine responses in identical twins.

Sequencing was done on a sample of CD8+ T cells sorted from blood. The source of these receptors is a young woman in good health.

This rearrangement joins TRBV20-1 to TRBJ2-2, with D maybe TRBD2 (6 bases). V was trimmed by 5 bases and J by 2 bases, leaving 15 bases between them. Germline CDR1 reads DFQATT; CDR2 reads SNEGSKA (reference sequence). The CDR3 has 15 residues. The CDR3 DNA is TGCAGTGCTGCACCGATAGCGGATAACACCGGGGAGCTGTTTTTT. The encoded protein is CSAAPIADNTGELFF.

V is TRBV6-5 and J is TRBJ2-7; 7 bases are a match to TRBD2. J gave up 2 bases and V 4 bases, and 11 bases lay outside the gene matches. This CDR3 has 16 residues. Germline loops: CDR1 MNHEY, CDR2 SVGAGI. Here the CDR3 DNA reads TGTGCCAGCAGTTCTGGGGTGGGAGGGTTAACCTACGAGCAGTACTTC. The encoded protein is CASSSGVGGLTYEQYF.

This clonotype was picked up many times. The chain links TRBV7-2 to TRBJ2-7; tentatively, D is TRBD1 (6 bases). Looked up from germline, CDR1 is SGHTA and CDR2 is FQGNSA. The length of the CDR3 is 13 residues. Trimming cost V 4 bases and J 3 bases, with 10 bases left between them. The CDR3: CASSSDSGYEQYF. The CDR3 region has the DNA TGTGCCAGCAGCTCGGACAGTGGCTACGAGCAGTACTTC. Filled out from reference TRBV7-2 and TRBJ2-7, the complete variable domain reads GAGVSQSPSNKVTEKGKDVELRCDPISGHTALYWYRQSLGQGLEFLIYFQGNSAPDKSGLPSDRFSAERTGGSVSTLTIQRTQQEDSAVYLCASSSDSGYEQYFGPGTRLTVT.

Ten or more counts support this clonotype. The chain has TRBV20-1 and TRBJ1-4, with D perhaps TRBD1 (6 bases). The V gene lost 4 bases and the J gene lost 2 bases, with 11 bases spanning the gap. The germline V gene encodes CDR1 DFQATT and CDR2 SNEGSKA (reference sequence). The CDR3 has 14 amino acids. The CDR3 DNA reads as TGCAGTGCTAAGGCGGGGGGCACTAATGAAAAACTGTTTTTT. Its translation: CSAKAGGTNEKLFF.

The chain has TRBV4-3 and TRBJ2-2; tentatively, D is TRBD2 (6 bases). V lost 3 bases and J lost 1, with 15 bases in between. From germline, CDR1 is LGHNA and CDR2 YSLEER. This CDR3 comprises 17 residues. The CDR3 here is CASSQSPGRGNTGELFF. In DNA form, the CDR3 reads TGCGCCAGCAGCCAGTCTCCCGGGCGGGGGAACACCGGGGAGCTGTTTTTT.

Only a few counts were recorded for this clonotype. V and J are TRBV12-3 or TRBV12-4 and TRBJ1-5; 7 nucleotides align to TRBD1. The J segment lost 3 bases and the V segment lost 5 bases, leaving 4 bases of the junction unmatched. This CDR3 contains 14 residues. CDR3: CASSVTGFNQPQHF. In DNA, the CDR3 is TGTGCCAGCAGTGTGACAGGGTTCAATCAGCCCCAGCATTTT.

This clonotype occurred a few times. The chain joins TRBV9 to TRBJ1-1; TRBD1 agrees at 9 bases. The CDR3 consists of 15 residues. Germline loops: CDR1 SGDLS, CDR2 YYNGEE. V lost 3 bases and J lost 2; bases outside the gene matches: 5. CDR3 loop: CASSEQGALNTEAFF. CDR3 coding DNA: TGTGCCAGCAGCGAACAGGGGGCACTAAACACTGAAGCTTTCTTT.

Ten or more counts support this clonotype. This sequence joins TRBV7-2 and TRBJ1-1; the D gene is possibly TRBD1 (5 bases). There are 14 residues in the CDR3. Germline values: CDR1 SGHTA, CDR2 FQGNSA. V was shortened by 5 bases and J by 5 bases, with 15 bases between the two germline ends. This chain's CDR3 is CASSAAGSGTEAFF. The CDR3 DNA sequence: TGTGCCAGCAGCGCCGCAGGGTCGGGTACTGAAGCTTTCTTT.

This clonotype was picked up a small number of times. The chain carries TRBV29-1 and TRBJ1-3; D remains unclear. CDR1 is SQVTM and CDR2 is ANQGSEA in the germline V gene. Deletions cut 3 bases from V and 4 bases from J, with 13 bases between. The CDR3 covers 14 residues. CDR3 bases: TGCAGCGTTGAGTACGGAGGAAAGGGAAACACCATATATTTT. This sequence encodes CSVEYGGKGNTIYF.

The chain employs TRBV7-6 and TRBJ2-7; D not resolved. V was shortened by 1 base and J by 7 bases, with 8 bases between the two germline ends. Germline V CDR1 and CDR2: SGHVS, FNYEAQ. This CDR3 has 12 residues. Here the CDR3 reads CASSLGNWEQYF. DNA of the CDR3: TGTGCCAGCAGCTTAGGGAACTGGGAGCAGTACTTC.

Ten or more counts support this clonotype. As DNA, the CDR3 is TGTGCCAGCAGCCACGACATGGAGAACACTGAAGCTTTCTTT. It yields the protein CASSHDMENTEAFF. The chain uses TRBV4-2 and TRBJ1-1; D gene unclear. V lost 3 bases, J lost 1 base, and 9 bases lay in between. CDR1 is LGHNA, CDR2 YNFKEQ, per germline. The CDR3 has 14 residues.

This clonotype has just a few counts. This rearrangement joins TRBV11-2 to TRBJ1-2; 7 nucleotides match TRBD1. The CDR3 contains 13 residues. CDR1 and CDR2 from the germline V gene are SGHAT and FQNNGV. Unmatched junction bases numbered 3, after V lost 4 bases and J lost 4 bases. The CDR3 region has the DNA TGTGCCAGCAGCTACGGGACAGTCTATGGCTACACCTTC. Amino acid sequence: CASSYGTVYGYTF. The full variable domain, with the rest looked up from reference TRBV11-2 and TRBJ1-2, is EAGVAQSPRYKIIEKRQSVAFWCNPISGHATLYWYQQILGQGPKLLIQFQNNGVVDDSQLPKDRFSAERLKGVDSTLKIQPAKLEDSAVYLCASSYGTVYGYTFGSGTRLTVV.

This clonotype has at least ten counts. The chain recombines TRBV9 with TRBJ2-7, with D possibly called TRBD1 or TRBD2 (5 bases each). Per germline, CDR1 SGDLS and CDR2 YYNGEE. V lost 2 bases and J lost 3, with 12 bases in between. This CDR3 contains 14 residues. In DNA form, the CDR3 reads TGTGCCAGCAGCGTCACCGGGACGTTCTACGAGCAGTACTTC. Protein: CASSVTGTFYEQYF.

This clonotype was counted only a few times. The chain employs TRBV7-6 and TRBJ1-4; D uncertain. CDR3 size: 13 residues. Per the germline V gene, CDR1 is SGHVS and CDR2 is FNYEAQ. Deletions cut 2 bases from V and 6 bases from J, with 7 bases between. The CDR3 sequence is CASSLNVDEKLFF. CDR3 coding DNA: TGTGCCAGCAGCTTAAACGTAGATGAAAAACTGTTTTTT. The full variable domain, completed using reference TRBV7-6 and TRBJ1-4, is GAGVSQSPRYKVTKRGQDVALRCDPISGHVSLYWYRQALGQGPEFLTYFNYEAQQDKSGLPNDRFSAERPEGSISTLTIQRTEQRDSAMYRCASSLNVDEKLFFGSGTQLSVL.

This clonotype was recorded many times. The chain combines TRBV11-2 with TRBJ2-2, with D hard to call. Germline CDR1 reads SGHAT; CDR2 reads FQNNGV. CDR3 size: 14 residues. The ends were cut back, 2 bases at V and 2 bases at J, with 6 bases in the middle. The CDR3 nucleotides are TGTGCCAGCAGCTTAACTGAAAACACCGGGGAGCTGTTTTTT. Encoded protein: CASSLTENTGELFF.

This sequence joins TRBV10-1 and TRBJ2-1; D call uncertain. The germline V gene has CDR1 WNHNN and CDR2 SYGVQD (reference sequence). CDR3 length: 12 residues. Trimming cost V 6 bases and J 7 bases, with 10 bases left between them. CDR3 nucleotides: TGCGCCAGCAGAAAGGGCTTGAATGAGCAGTTCTTC. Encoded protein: CASRKGLNEQFF.

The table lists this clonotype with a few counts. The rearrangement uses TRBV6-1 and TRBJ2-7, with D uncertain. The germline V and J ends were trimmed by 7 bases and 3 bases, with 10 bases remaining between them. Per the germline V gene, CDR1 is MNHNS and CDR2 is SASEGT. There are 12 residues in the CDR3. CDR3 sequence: CASTLRYYEQYF. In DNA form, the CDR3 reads TGTGCCAGCACGTTGCGGTACTACGAGCAGTACTTC.

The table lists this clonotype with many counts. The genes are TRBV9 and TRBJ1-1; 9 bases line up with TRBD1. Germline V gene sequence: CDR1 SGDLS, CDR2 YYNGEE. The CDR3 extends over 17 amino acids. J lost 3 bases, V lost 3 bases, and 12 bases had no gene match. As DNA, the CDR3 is TGTGCCAGCAGCGAGAGCCGGGACAGGGTATCGTACACTGAAGCTTTCTTT. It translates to CASSESRDRVSYTEAFF.

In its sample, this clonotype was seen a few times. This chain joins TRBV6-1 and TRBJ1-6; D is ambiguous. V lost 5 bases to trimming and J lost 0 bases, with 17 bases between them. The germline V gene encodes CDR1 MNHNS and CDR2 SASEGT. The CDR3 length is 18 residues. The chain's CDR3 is CASSRPLAGSSYNSPLHF. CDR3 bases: TGTGCCAGCAGTCGGCCCCTGGCGGGAAGCTCCTATAATTCACCCCTCCACTTT.

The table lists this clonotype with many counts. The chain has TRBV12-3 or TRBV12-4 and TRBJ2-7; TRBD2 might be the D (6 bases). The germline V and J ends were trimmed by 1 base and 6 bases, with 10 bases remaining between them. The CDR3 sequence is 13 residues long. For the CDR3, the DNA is TGTGCCAGCAGTTTAGGTCGGGAGCTCGAGCAGTACTTC. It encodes CASSLGRELEQYF.

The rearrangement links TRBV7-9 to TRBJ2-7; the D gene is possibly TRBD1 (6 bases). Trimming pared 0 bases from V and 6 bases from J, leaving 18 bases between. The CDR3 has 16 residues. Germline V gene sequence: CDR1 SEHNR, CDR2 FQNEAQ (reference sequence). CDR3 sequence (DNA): TGTGCCAGCAGCTTAGCCGGGGTAGGGGGATCTGGCGAGCAGTACTTC. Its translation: CASSLAGVGGSGEQYF.

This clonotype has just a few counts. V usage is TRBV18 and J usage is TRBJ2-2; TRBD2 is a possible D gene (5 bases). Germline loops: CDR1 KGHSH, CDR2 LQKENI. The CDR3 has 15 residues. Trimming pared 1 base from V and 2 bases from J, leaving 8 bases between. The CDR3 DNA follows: TGTGCCAGCTCACCACAAGCGGCCAACACCGGGGAGCTGTTTTTT. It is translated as CASSPQAANTGELFF.

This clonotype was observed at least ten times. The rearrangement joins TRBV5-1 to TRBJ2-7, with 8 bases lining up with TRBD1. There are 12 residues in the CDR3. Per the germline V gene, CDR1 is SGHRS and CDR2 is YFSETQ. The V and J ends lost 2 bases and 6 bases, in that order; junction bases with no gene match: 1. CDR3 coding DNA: TGCGCCAGCAGCTTTACAGGGGGCGAGCAGTACTTC. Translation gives CASSFTGGEQYF.

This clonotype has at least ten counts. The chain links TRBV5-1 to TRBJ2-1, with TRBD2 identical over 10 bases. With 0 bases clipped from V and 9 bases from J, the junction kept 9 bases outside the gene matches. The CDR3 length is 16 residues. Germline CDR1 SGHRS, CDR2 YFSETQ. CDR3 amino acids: CASSLVASGRLGEQFF. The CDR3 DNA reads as TGCGCCAGCAGCTTGGTTGCTAGCGGGAGATTGGGTGAGCAGTTCTTC.

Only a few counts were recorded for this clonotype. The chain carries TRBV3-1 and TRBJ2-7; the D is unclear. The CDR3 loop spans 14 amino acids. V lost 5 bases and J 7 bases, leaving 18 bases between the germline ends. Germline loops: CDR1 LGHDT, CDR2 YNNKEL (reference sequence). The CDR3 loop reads CASSSEPPQREQYF. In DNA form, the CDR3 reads TGTGCCAGCAGCTCAGAACCGCCGCAGAGGGAGCAGTACTTC.

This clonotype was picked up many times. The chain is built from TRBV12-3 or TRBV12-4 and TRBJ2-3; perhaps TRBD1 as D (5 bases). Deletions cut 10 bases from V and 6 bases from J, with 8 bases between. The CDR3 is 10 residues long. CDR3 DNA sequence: TGTGCCACTAAGGGGGATACGCAGTATTTT. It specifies CATKGDTQYF.

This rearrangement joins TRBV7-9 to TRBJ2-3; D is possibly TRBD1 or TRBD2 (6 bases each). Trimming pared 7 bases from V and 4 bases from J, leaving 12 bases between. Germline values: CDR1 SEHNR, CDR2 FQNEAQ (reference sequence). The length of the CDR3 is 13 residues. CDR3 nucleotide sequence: TGTGCCAGCAACCACAGGGAGGCAGATACGCAGTATTTT. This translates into CASNHREADTQYF.